The next 2 T cell receptor beta chains were all read from a single sample in a study of shared clonotypes between healthy human individuals. The method was immunoSEQ multiplex PCR; TCRdb's version includes in-frame clones alone and lacks a portion of them. The sample yields roughly 2 million clones, approximately 94% seen once. Positively selected for CCR7, the CD45RO-negative cells used as naive CD8 cells excluded terminally differentiated effector memory CD45RA+ cells. Sequenced: naive CD8+ T cells sorted from blood. These receptors were collected from a man younger than 35 in good health.

This sequence joins TRBV27 and TRBJ2-2; no reliable D call. The germline V and J ends were trimmed by 3 bases and 0 bases, with 5 bases remaining between them. Germline V gene sequence: CDR1 MNHEY, CDR2 SMNVEV (reference sequence). This CDR3 has 14 amino acids. The CDR3 DNA is TGTGCCAGCAGTTTTGCAGCGAACACCGGGGAGCTGTTTTTT. As protein: CASSFAANTGELFF.

V and J are TRBV5-4 and TRBJ2-2; D might be TRBD1 (5 bases). The CDR3 is 13 amino acids. The ends were cut back, 7 bases at V and 5 bases at J, with 12 bases in the middle. Germline-derived CDR1 and CDR2 are SGHNT and YYREEE (reference sequence). Here the CDR3 reads CASGPGNTGELFF. CDR3 coding DNA: TGTGCCAGCGGTCCAGGGAATACCGGGGAGCTGTTTTTT.